These T cell receptor beta chains were read from a single sample in a study of graft-versus-host responses after intestinal transplantation. These receptors lack a known antigen. The protocol was immunoSEQ multiplex PCR, while the TCRdb copy is restricted to in-frame clones and leaves out a portion. The data contain roughly 92,000 clones, 88% of them singletons. This sample comprised unstimulated CD4+ T cells sorted from spleen or lymph node cells, obtained before transplant. Source of these receptors: a human donor who was the organ donor for an intestinal transplant. The CDR3 runs from the conserved cysteine through the conserved F or W. A D gene is named only where the DNA matches it firmly. Where a row states a size, it is once, few, many or the class of an expanded clone; other rows omit it.

length,V,D,size,J,DNA,CDR3
15,TRBV5-1,-,-,TRBJ1-2,TGCGCCAGCAGCTTGGGCACCCCCGGGGACTATGGCTACACCTTC,CASSLGTPGDYGYTF
17,TRBV21-1,-,-,TRBJ1-1,TGTGCCAGCAGCAAAGCTGACAGGGGGACAATGAACACTGAAGCTTTCTTT,CASSKADRGTMNTEAFF
18,TRBV7-6,TRBD1,once,TRBJ2-1,TGTGCCAGCAGCCCCATAAGGACAGGGGGCGGAAGGGTTAGTGAGCAGTTCTTC,CASSPIRTGGGRVSEQFF
16,TRBV7-9,-,-,TRBJ2-7,TGTGCCAGCAGCCCTGGGCCGCAGGCCTCCTCCTACGAGCAGTACTTC,CASSPGPQASSYEQYF
18,TRBV28,TRBD1,-,TRBJ1-5,TGTGCCAGCAGTTCTCCGGGACAGGGAACTTTTGGCAATCAGCCCCAGCATTTT,CASSSPGQGTFGNQPQHF
12,TRBV2,TRBD1,-,TRBJ2-5,TGTGCCAGCAGCTCTGACAGGGGGAGCCAGTACTTC,CASSSDRGSQYF
13,TRBV5-1,-,-,TRBJ2-1,TGCGCCAGCAGCTTGGGGGCATACAATGAGCAGTTCTTC,CASSLGAYNEQFF
15,TRBV7-9,TRBD1,-,TRBJ2-1,TGTGCCAGCAGCTTAAAGGGGGCATATAACAATGAGCAGTTCTTC,CASSLKGAYNNEQFF
15,TRBV6-6,-,-,TRBJ2-7,TGTGCCAGCAGTTACCTGATCGCTCCCACCTACGAGCAGTACTTC,CASSYLIAPTYEQYF
15,TRBV18,TRBD1,-,TRBJ2-7,TGTGCCAGCTCACAGACCCCGGACAGGGGCCACGAGCAGTACTTC,CASSQTPDRGHEQYF
15,TRBV27,TRBD1,-,TRBJ1-4,TGTGCCAGCAGTCCCTTACAGGGGTTTGGTGAAAAACTGTTTTTT,CASSPLQGFGEKLFF
16,TRBV21-1,-,-,TRBJ2-5,TGTGCCAGCAGCAAAGCGGGTTCGTGGGAGAAAGAGACCCAGTACTTC,CASSKAGSWEKETQYF
15,TRBV4-1,-,-,TRBJ2-1,TGCGCCAGCAGCCCCCTCTACGTACGCCACAATGAGCAGTTCTTC,CASSPLYVRHNEQFF
12,TRBV2,TRBD2,once,TRBJ2-5,TGTGCCAGCAGTGGCCCAGCGGGGCATCAGTACTTC,CASSGPAGHQYF
16,TRBV18,-,-,TRBJ2-1,TGTGCCAGCTCAAAGTCCGTGGTCGGGGTCAACAATGAGCAGTTCTTC,CASSKSVVGVNNEQFF
14,TRBV18,-,-,TRBJ1-2,TGTGCCAGCTCACCCCCCGCGGGGGCGGGTGGCTACACCTTC,CASSPPAGAGGYTF
15,TRBV19,-,-,TRBJ2-7,TGTGCCAGTAGTATATCGGGCGGGCCCACCTACGAGCAGTACTTC,CASSISGGPTYEQYF
17,TRBV5-6,-,-,TRBJ2-5,TGTGCCAGCAGCTTGGGTCTAGCGATATGGGCCCAAGAGACCCAGTACTTC,CASSLGLAIWAQETQYF
13,TRBV6-1,-,few,TRBJ2-7,TGTGCCAGCGGTCGCGAGCGGAAGAGCGAGCAGTACTTC,CASGRERKSEQYF
15,TRBV5-1,TRBD2,-,TRBJ2-3,TGCGCCAGCGCGACTAGCGGGGGGACCACAGATACGCAGTATTTT,CASATSGGTTDTQYF
14,TRBV7-8,TRBD2,-,TRBJ2-7,TGTGCCAGCATCCAAAGCGGGAGTAATGGAGAGCAGTACTTC,CASIQSGSNGEQYF
12,TRBV5-4,-,-,TRBJ2-2,TGTGCCAGCAGCATAGCGGCCGGGGAGCTGTTTTTT,CASSIAAGELFF
11,TRBV29-1,TRBD1,-,TRBJ1-2,TGCAGCGCCAGGGACAGTTATGGCTACACCTTC,CSARDSYGYTF
12,TRBV7-9,TRBD1,-,TRBJ1-1,TGTGCCAGCAGCCAAGGGGACAGGGGCCCTTTCTTT,CASSQGDRGPFF